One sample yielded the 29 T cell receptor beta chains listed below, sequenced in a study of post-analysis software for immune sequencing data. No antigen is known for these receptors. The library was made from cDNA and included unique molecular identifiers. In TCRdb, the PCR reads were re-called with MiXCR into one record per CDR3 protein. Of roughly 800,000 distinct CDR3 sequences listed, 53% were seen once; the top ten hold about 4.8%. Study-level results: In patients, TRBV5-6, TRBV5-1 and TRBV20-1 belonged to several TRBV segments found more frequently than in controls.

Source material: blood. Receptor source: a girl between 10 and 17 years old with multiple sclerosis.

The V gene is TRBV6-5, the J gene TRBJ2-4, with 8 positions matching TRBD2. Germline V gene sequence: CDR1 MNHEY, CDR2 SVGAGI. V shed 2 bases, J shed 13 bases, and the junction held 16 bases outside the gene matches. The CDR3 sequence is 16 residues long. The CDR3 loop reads CASSYTLSGTSTAQYF. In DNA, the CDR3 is TGTGCCAGCAGTTACACCCTTAGCGGGACATCAACTGCGCAGTACTTC.

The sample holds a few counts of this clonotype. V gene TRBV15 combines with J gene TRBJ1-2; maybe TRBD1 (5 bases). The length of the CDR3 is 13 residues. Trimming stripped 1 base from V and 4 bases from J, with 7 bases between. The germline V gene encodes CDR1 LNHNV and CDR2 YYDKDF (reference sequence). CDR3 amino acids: CATSRAGGYGYTF. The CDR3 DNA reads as TGTGCCACCAGCAGAGCCGGGGGCTATGGCTACACCTTC.

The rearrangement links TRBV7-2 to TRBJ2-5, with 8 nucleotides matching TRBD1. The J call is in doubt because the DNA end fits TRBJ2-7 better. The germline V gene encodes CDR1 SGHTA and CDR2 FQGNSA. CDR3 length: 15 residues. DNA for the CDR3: TGTGCCAGCAGCTTAGGGGCAGGGGGCCCCCACGAGCAGTACTTC. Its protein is CASSLGAGGPHEQYF.

The CDR3 loop is CASSLGGTGAPLHF. The CDR3 bases are TGTGCCAGCAGCCTAGGCGGGACGGGCGCACCCCTCCACTTT. V is TRBV7-9 and J is TRBJ1-6; D is possibly TRBD1 (5 bases). The CDR3 sequence is 14 residues long. Germline CDR1 reads SEHNR; CDR2 reads FQNEAQ (reference sequence). V was cut by 5 bases and J by 11 bases, with 16 bases left in between.

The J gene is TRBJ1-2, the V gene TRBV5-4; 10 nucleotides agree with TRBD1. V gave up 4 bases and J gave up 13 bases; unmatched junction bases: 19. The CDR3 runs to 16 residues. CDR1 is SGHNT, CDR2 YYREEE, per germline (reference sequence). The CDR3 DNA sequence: TGTGCCAGCAGCCGCGACCTCGGGACAGGGGACACGGTTGGCACCTTC. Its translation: CASSRDLGTGDTVGTF.

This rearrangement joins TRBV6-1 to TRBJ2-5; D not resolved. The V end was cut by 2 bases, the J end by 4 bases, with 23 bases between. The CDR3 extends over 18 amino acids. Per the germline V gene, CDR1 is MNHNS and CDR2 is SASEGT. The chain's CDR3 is CASSEPRRPQWLGETQYF. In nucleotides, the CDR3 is TGTGCCAGCAGTGAACCTCGCCGACCACAGTGGCTGGGAGAGACCCAGTACTTC.

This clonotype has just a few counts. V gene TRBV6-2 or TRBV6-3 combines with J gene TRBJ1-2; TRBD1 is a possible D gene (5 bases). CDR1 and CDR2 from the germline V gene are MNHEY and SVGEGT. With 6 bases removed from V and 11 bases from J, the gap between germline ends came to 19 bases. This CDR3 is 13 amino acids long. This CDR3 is CASSRGTGLGYTF. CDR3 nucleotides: TGTGCCAGCAGCCGAGGAACGGGACTTGGTTACACCTTC.

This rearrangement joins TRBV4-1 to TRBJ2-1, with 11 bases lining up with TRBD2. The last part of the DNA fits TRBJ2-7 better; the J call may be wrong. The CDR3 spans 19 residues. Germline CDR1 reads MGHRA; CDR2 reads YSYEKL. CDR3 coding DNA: TGCGCCAGCAGCCACCCTAGCGGGGGGCCCGTCGTCTCCTACAATGAGCAGTACTTC. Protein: CASSHPSGGPVVSYNEQYF.

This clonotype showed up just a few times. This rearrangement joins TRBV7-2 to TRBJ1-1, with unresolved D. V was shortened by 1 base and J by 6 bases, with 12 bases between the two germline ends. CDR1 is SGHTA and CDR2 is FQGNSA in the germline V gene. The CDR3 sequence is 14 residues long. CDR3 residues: CASSLDLFGAEAFF. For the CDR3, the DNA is TGTGCCAGCAGCTTAGACCTGTTCGGAGCTGAAGCTTTCTTT.

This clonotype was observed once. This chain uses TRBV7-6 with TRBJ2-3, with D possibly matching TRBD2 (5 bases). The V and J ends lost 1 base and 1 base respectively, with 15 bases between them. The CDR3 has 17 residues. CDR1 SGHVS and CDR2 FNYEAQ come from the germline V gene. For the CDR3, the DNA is TGTGCCAGCAGCTTAGATCCCGTAAACGGGGGCACAGATACGCAGTATTTT. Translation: CASSLDPVNGGTDTQYF.

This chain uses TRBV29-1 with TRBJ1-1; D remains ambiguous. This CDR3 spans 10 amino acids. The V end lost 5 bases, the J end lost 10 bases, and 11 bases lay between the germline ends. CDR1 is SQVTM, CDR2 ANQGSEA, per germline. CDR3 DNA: TGCAGCGTTTCCGACTCGACAGCTTTCTTT. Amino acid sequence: CSVSDSTAFF.

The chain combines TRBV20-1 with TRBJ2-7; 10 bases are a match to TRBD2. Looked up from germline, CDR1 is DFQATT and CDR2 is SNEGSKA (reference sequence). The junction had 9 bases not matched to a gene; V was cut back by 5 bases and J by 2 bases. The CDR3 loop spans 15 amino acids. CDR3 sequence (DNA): TGCAGTGCTGGAGGGCCTACTAGCGGGACCTACGAGCAGTACTTC. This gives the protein CSAGGPTSGTYEQYF.

The CDR3, as DNA: TGTGCCAGCAGCCATCCAGGGACAACGGAGACCCAGTACTTC. It translates to CASSHPGTTETQYF. The chain is built from TRBV3-1 and TRBJ2-5; tentative D call: TRBD1 (6 bases). CDR1 is LGHDT, CDR2 YNNKEL, per germline (reference sequence). This CDR3 has 14 amino acids. V was cut by 3 bases and J by 5 bases, with 13 bases left in between.

CDR3 sequence reads: CSVAPGQGGHNEQFF. Written as DNA, the CDR3 is TGCAGCGTTGCCCCGGGACAGGGTGGTCACAATGAGCAGTTCTTC. This chain connects TRBV29-1 to TRBJ2-1, with 9 bases lining up with TRBD1. V lost 4 bases and J lost 5; bases outside the gene matches: 9. The CDR3 is 15 residues long. In germline, CDR1 is SQVTM, CDR2 ANQGSEA.

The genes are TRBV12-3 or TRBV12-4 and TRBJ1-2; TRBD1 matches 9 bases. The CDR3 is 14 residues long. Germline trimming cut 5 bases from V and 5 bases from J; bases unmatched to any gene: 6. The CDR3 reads CASSGPDRGYGYTF. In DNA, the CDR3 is TGTGCCAGCAGTGGCCCTGACAGGGGGTATGGCTACACCTTC.

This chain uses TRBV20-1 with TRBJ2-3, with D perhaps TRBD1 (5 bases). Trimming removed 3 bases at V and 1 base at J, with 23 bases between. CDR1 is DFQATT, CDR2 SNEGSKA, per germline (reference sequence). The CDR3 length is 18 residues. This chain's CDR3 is CSARGPGRTLPRTDTQYF. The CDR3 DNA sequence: TGCAGTGCTAGGGGGCCAGGCCGGACATTACCCCGCACAGATACGCAGTATTTT.

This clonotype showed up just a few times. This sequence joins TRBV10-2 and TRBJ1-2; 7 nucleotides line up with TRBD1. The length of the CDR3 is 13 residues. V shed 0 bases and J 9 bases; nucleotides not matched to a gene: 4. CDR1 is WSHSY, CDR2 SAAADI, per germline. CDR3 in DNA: TGCGCCAGCAGTGAGTCGGACAGGATCCGCTACACCTTC. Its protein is CASSESDRIRYTF.

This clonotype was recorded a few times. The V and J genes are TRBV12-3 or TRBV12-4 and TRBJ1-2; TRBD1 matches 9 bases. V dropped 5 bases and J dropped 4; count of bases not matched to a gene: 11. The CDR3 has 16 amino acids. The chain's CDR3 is CASSTQQGAVSYGYTF. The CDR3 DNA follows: TGTGCCAGCAGTACCCAACAGGGGGCGGTTAGCTATGGCTACACCTTC.

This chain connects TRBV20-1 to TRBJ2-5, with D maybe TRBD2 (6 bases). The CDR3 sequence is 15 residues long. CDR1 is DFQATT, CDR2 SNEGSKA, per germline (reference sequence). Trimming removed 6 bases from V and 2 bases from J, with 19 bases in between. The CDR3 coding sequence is TGCAGTGCCTCCCCTGGGGGAGGTGGACAAGAGACCCAGTACTTC. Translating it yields CSASPGGGGQETQYF.

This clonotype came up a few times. The CDR3 nucleotides read TGCGCCAGCAGCCCCCTGGGGCAGGGGGGACTCTACGAGCAGTACTTC. Encoded protein: CASSPLGQGGLYEQYF. This chain joins TRBV4-1 and TRBJ2-5, with D perhaps TRBD1 (7 bases). The J call could be wrong; TRBJ2-7 is a better fit for the DNA end. The CDR3 is made up of 16 amino acids. The germline gives CDR1 MGHRA, CDR2 YSYEKL.

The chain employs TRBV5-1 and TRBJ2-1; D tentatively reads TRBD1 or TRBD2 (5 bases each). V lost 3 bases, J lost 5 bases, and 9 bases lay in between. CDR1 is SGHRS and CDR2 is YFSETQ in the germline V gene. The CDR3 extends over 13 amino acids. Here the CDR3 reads CASSSGPNNEQFF. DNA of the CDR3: TGCGCCAGCAGCTCGGGACCTAACAATGAGCAGTTCTTC.

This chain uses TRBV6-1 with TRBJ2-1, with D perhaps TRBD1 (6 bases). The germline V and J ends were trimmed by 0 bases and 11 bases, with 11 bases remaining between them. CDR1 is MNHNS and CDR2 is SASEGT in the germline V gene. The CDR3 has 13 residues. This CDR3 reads CASSEAGAAQQFF. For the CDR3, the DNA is TGTGCCAGCAGTGAAGCGGGGGCGGCTCAGCAGTTCTTC.

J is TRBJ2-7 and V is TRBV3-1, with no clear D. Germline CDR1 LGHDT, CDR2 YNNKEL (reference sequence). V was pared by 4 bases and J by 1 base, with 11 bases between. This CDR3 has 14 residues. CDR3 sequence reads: CASSPNPGSYEQYF. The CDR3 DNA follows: TGTGCCAGCAGCCCCAACCCGGGTTCCTACGAGCAGTACTTC.

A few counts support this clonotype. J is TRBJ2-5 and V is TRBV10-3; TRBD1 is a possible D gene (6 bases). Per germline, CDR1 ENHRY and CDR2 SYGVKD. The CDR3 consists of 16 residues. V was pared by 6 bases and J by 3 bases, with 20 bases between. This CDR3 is CAIRRRQAGLEETQYF. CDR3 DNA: TGTGCCATCAGAAGGAGACAGGCTGGCTTGGAAGAGACCCAGTACTTC.

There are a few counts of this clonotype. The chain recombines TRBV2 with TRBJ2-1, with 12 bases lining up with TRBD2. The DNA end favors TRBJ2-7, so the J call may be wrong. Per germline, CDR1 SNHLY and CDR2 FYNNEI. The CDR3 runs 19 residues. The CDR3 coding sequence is TGTGCCAGCAGTGACCCGGGACTAGCGGGCCCCCCCTCCTACAATGAGCAGTACTTC. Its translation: CASSDPGLAGPPSYNEQYF.

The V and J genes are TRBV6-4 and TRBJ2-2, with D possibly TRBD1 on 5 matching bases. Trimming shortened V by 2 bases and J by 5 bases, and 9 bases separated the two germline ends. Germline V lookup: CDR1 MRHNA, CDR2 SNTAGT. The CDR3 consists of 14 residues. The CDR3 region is CASSDGSGTGELFF. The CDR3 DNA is TGTGCCAGCAGTGACGGGTCAGGGACCGGGGAGCTGTTTTTT.

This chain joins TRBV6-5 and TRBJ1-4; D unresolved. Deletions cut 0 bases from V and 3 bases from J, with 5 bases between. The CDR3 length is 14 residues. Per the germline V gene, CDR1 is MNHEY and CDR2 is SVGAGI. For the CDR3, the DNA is TGTGCCAGCAGTTACTCCTCAGCTAATGAAAAACTGTTTTTT. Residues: CASSYSSANEKLFF.

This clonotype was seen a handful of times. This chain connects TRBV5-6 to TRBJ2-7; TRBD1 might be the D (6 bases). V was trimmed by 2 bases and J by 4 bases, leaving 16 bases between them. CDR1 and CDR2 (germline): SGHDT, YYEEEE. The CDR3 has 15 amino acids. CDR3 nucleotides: TGTGCCAGCAGCTTACAGGGTGGTGGGCTATACGAGCAGTACTTC. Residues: CASSLQGGGLYEQYF.

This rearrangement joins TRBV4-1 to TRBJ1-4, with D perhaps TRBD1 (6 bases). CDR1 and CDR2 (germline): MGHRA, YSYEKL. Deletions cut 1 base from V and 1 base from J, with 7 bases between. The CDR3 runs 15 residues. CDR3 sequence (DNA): TGCGCCAGCAGCCAAGGACAGGAAACTAATGAAAAACTGTTTTTT. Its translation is CASSQGQETNEKLFF.